Shown below are 2 T cell receptor beta chains from a single sample sequenced in a study of blood T cells in healthy people across ages (dated by TCRdb to 2014 to 2015). Libraries were built with 5' RACE. The listed sequencing device is Illumina HiSeq 2500. A second 7 to 11 cycle PCR used a sample-barcoded 5' primer and a J-beta primer mix. TCRdb reworked the public reads: Q25 trimming with fastp, MiXCR clone assembly, productive beta chains retained. Duplicate CDR3 protein sequences are folded into a single record with the most common DNA and genes. The sample table lists about 970,000 distinct CDR3 sequences, 45% to 60% of them with a count of one. The ten most abundant clones make up about 22% of the sample. Sequencing input: blood. These receptors all stem from a woman in her sixties or seventies in good health.

In its sample, this clonotype was seen many times. A much more abundant neighbour one base away suggests this may be a read error. The rearrangement uses TRBV20-1 and TRBJ2-7; D possibly corresponds to TRBD2 (7 bases). CDR3 length equals 14 residues. V was shortened by 4 bases and J by 2 bases, with 15 bases between the two germline ends. Germline V gene data show CDR1 as DFQATT and CDR2 as SNEGSKA (reference sequence). The CDR3 sequence: CSATGGQGAYEQYF. The CDR3 coding sequence is TGCAGTGCTACGGGGGGACAAGGCGCCTACGAGCAGTACTTC.

This clonotype was observed a few times. V usage is TRBV6-6 and J usage is TRBJ2-1; the match to TRBD2 covers 11 bases. There are 15 residues in the CDR3. Germline CDR1 MNHNY, CDR2 SVGAGI (reference sequence). V shed 7 bases, J shed 9 bases, and the junction held 11 bases outside the gene matches. The CDR3 DNA follows: TGTGCCAGCAATCCCCGACTAGCGGGAACGACTGAGCAGTTCTTC. It is translated as CASNPRLAGTTEQFF.